The sequence of this TCR beta chain was determined in a study of vaccination effects on CD4 cells after COVID-19. Study at large: Samples gathered post-vaccine arrived a median of 72 days past the second dose. Study-wide results and caveats: Vaccine-induced clones in healthy vaccinees cross-reacted with common cold coronaviruses in only 1 of 255 cases.

This table comes from immunoSEQ multiplex PCR, and its TCRdb copy is limited to in-frame clones, with some not included. The table shows tens of thousands of clones, with around 79% occurring only once. Culturing for about 10 days preceded CD4+ T cell isolation. Of the BNT162b2 and mRNA-1273 vaccines, participants received two doses of one or the other. The authors exchanged half the medium for IL-2 medium on days 3 and 7. V dropped 2 bases and J dropped 7 bases, with 9 bases sitting between them. The CDR3 runs 12 residues. The germline gives CDR1 GTSNPN, CDR2 SVGIG (reference sequence). Concerning this clone: What it binds is not known.

This clonotype originated in a human donor who received a COVID-19 vaccine. The sequenced sample was CD4+ T cells from PBMCs cultured without peptide, obtained after COVID-19 vaccination. The rearrangement uses TRBV30 and TRBJ2-1, with D unresolved. The CDR3 protein is CAWSPTPNEQFF. The CDR3 nucleotides read TGTGCCTGGAGTCCCACCCCGAATGAGCAGTTCTTC.